One sample yielded the 6 T cell receptor beta chains listed below, sequenced in a study of T cell changes during pregnancy in multiple sclerosis. Libraries were prepared by immunoSEQ multiplex PCR; TCRdb keeps only in-frame clonotypes and omits some of them. Here the sample spans approximately 66,000 clones, 80% to 95% being singletons. Sequenced material: peripheral blood, taken in the third trimester of pregnancy. All receptors come from a female donor in good health, enrolled as a control in a pregnancy study.

The table lists this clone with a count of one. The chain is built from TRBV4-2 and TRBJ1-2; no reliable D call. CDR1 LGHNA and CDR2 YNFKEQ come from the germline V gene. Between the trimmed V and J ends, which lost 0 bases and 2 bases, there was a span of 19 bases. CDR3 length equals 18 residues. CDR3 in amino acids: CASSQEGGAARRNYGYTF. The CDR3 coding sequence is TGTGCCAGCAGCCAAGAAGGCGGCGCTGCGAGGAGGAACTATGGCTACACCTTC.

The rearrangement joins TRBV28 to TRBJ2-7; TRBD2 matches 11 bases. The germline V gene encodes CDR1 MDHEN and CDR2 SYDVKM. The CDR3 sequence is 13 residues long. J gave up 3 bases and V 10 bases, and 5 bases lay outside the gene matches. The CDR3 coding sequence is TGTGCCATAACTAGCGGGAGTTTCTACGAGCAGTACTTC. It specifies CAITSGSFYEQYF.

The chain couples TRBV2 to TRBJ1-1; D perhaps matches TRBD1 (5 bases). Between the trimmed V and J ends, which lost 7 bases and 11 bases, there was a span of 23 bases. Per the germline V gene, CDR1 is SNHLY and CDR2 is FYNNEI. The CDR3 runs 14 residues. CDR3 residues: CASTFFEQAAEAFF. DNA of the CDR3: TGTGCCAGCACTTTTTTCGAACAGGCGGCCGAGGCTTTCTTT.

The chain carries TRBV7-3 and TRBJ1-1; D perhaps matches TRBD1 (6 bases). Germline assignment: CDR1 SGHTA and CDR2 FQGTGA. CDR3 length: 15 amino acids. V was trimmed by 2 bases and J by 7 bases, leaving 17 bases between them. CDR3 amino acids: CASSLAGGAVGEAFF. The CDR3 nucleotides are TGTGCCAGCAGCTTAGCGGGGGGGGCAGTGGGTGAAGCTTTCTTT.

The chain employs TRBV7-8 and TRBJ2-3; 7 nucleotides agree with TRBD2. V shed 5 bases and J 5 bases; nucleotides not matched to a gene: 19. The V gene's germline CDR1 is SGHVS and CDR2 FQNEAQ. The CDR3 runs 18 residues. CDR3 coding DNA: TGTGCCAGCAGCCCCACTATAGCAGCGGGGTCGGTGTTAGATACGCAGTATTTT. It specifies CASSPTIAAGSVLDTQYF.

The gene calls are TRBV5-1 and TRBJ1-1; D call uncertain. This CDR3 spans 14 amino acids. Germline V gives CDR1 SGHRS, CDR2 YFSETQ. Trimming left V 0 bases short and J 4 bases short, with 10 bases between. CDR3 sequence reads: CASSLAEGSTEAFF. The CDR3 DNA sequence: TGCGCCAGCAGCTTGGCAGAGGGTAGCACTGAAGCTTTCTTT.